The clone carrying this T cell receptor beta chain has only one observation. This sample stems from a study of blood T cell repertoires in COVID-19. Study-level information: Sites across the United States, Italy and Spain contributed samples from acute and convalescent COVID-19. T cells, B-cell-depleted T cells, or PBMCs supplied cDNA or gDNA.

Unmatched junction bases numbered 10, after V lost 8 bases and J lost 2 bases. CDR1 and CDR2 (germline): SQVTM, ANQGSEA. The CDR3 covers 16 residues. Original processing methods: Scientists estimated how many nucleated cells there were by amplifying reference gene primers. Only in-frame clones appear in the TCRdb table, and some are missing; sequencing was by immunoSEQ multiplex PCR. V, J and clone size reflect that table, while D and trimming were determined from the DNA. The table includes 75,000 to 95,000 clones, approximately 79% detected once. The rearrangement links TRBV29-1 to TRBJ2-6, with TRBD1 identical over 9 bases. This clonotype was sampled from a woman aged 80 or over with active or convalescent COVID-19. The material sequenced was peripheral blood. The CDR3 sequence: CSTFGTGSTGANVLTF. The CDR3 nucleotides read TGCAGCACCTTTGGGACAGGGTCGACTGGGGCCAACGTCCTGACTTTC. Looking up the rest from reference TRBV29-1 and TRBJ2-6 gives the full variable domain: SAVISQKPSRDICQRGTSLTIQCQVDSQVTMMFWYRQQPGQSLTLIATANQGSEATYESGFVIDKFPISRPNLTFSTLTVSNMSPEDSSIYLCSTFGTGSTGANVLTFGAGSRLTVL.